The subject of this entry is one TCR beta chain. These data are taken from a study of OX40 agonist ivuxolimab in advanced cancers. Germline CDR1 MNHEY, CDR2 SMNVEV (reference sequence). The length of the CDR3 is 17 residues. The J segment lost 8 bases and the V segment lost 2 bases, leaving 7 bases of the junction unmatched. Some clones are missing from TCRdb's copy, which holds only in-frame ones; the method was immunoSEQ multiplex PCR. Of about 79,000 clones in the sample, around 92% were seen once. The receptor was isolated from an adult with an advanced solid tumor such as melanoma, head and neck, liver or kidney cancer. The chain uses TRBV27 and TRBJ2-1; 15 bases are shared with TRBD2. Here the sequenced sample was CD4+ or CD8+ T cells sorted from blood, taken in a trial of the OX40 agonist ivuxolimab. The CDR3 bases are TGTGCCAGCAGTTTAAGGGGACTAGCGGGAGGATCGTATGAGCAGTTCTTC. The encoded protein is CASSLRGLAGGSYEQFF.